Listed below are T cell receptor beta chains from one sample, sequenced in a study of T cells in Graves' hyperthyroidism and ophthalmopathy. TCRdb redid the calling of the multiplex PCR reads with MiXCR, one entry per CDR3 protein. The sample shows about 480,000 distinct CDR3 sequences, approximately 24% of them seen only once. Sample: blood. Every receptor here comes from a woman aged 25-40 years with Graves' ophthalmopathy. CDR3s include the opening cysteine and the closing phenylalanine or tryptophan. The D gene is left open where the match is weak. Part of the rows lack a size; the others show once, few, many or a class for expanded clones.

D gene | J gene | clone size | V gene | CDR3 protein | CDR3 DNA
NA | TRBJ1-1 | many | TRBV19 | CASRTAVNTEAFF | TGTGCCAGTAGGACAGCCGTAAACACTGAAGCTTTCTTT
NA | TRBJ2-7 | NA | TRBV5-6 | CASSLGGTVPSYEQYF | TGTGCCAGCAGCTTGGGGGGGACGGTCCCTTCCTACGAGCAGTACTTC
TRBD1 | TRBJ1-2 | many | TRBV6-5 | CASSYPNHRGGYTF | TGTGCCAGCAGTTACCCTAATCACAGGGGTGGCTACACCTTC
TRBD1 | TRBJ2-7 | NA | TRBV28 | CASTDRVNEQYF | TGTGCCAGCACCGACAGGGTTAACGAGCAGTACTTC
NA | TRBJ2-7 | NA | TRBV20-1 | CSARAGALYEQYF | TGCAGTGCTAGAGCGGGGGCCCTCTACGAGCAGTACTTC
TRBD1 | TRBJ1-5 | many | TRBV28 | CASQSAQGYSNQPQHF | TGTGCCAGCCAATCCGCACAGGGGTATAGCAATCAGCCCCAGCATTTT
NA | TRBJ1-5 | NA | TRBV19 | CATRRVEENQPQHF | TGTGCCACCCGGCGGGTGGAGGAAAATCAGCCCCAGCATTTT
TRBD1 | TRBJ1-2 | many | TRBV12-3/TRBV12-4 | CASSLGQGIFGYTF | TGTGCCAGCAGTCTCGGACAGGGGATTTTTGGCTACACCTTC
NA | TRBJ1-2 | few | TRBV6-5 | CASSYSNPTGNYGYTF | TGTGCCAGCAGTTACTCCAATCCCACAGGGAACTATGGCTACACCTTC
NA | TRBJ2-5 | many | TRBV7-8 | CASSLVETPSSQETQYF | TGTGCCAGCAGCTTAGTGGAAACCCCTAGCAGCCAAGAGACCCAGTACTTC
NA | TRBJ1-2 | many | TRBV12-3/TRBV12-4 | CASSSQIDYGYTF | TGTGCCAGCAGTTCACAGATAGACTATGGCTACACCTTC
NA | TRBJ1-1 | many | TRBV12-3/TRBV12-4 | CASSLGRGVGVETEAFF | TGTGCCAGCAGTTTGGGCCGGGGGGTAGGAGTGGAGACTGAAGCTTTCTTT
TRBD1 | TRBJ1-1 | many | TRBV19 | CASMWGQTKEAFF | TGTGCCAGTATGTGGGGACAGACAAAGGAAGCTTTCTTT
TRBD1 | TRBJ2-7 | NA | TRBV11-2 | CASLGGQGPFEQYF | TGTGCCAGCTTAGGGGGACAGGGACCGTTCGAGCAGTACTTC
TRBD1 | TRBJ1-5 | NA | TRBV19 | CASSVQTGGVDRPQHF | TGTGCCAGTAGCGTACAGACAGGGGGTGTAGATCGGCCCCAGCATTTT
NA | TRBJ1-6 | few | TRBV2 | CASILQGINSPLHF | TGTGCCAGCATTTTGCAGGGAATAAATTCACCCCTCCACTTT